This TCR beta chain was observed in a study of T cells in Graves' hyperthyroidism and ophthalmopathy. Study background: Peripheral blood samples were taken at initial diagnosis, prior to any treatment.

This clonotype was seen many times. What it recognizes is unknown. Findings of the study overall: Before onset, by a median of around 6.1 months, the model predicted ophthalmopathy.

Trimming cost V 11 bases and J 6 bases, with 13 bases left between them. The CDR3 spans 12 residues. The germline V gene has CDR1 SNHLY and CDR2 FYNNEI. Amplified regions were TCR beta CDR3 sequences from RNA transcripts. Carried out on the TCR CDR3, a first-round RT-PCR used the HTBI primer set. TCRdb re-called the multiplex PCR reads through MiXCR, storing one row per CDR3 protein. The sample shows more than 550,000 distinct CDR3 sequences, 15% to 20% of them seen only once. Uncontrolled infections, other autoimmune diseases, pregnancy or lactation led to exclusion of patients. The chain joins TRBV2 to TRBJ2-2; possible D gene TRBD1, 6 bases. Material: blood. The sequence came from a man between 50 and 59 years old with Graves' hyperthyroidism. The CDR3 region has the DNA TGTGCCGGAGGCAGGGGATCCGGGGAGCTGTTTTTT. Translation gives CAGGRGSGELFF.